This T cell receptor beta chain was profiled in a study of regulatory dendritic cells for organ transplantation. Allogeneic regulatory or mature dendritic cells were co-cultured for more than 4 days with CFSE-labeled sorted T cells at 1:10. On this clone: What it recognizes is unknown.

Some clones are missing from TCRdb's copy, which holds only in-frame ones; the method was immunoSEQ multiplex PCR. The sample carries roughly 5,800 clones, 60% to 75% recorded once. Germline CDR1 MNHEY, CDR2 SMNVEV (reference sequence). The V gene lost 6 bases and the J gene lost 7 bases, with 16 bases spanning the gap. This CDR3 is built from 14 residues. The sequence derives from a human donor in good health. Sequencing was done on a sample of memory CD8+ T cells from blood cultured with regulatory dendritic cells. Regarding subset: CD45RO+ memory T cells. The J gene is TRBJ2-1, the V gene TRBV27, with a tentative D call TRBD1 (6 bases). The CDR3 is CASRLGQGNNEQFF. Here the CDR3 DNA reads TGTGCCAGCAGATTAGGGCAGGGGAATAATGAGCAGTTCTTC.